The rows below give T cell receptor beta chains drawn from one sample of a study of blood T cell repertoires in COVID-19. Data came from immunoSEQ multiplex PCR; TCRdb stores just in-frame clones and leaves some out. Of approximately 350,000 clones in the sample, approximately 90% were seen once. The specimen sequenced was peripheral blood. These receptors were taken from a young woman who had recovered from COVID-19. Each CDR3 is given with its conserved first and last residue. A D gene is named only where the DNA matches it firmly. Size values are once, few and many counts, or a class for expanded clones, and some rows have none.

>few|TRBJ1-2|-|TRBV6-6
CASSYSGDGYTF
TGTGCCAGCAGTTACTCGGGAGATGGCTACACCTTC
>-|TRBJ1-5|-|TRBV19
CASTPGGPLASSNQPQHF
TGTGCCAGTACTCCCGGCGGTCCTTTGGCTTCTAGCAATCAGCCCCAGCATTTT
>-|TRBJ1-1|-|TRBV20-1
CSASGQLLNTEAFF
TGCAGTGCTAGTGGACAGTTATTGAACACTGAAGCTTTCTTT
>-|TRBJ1-1|TRBD1|TRBV10-1
CASSEVQGGTEAFF
TGCGCCAGCAGTGAGGTGCAGGGGGGCACTGAAGCTTTCTTT
>-|TRBJ2-3|-|TRBV20-1
CSASGRDTQYF
TGCAGTGCTAGTGGCAGAGATACGCAGTATTTT
>-|TRBJ2-3|-|TRBV2
CASTIGQSSTDTQYF
TGTGCCAGCACCATAGGACAGTCTAGCACAGATACGCAGTATTTT
>-|TRBJ2-6|-|TRBV27
CASSSARASGANVLTF
TGTGCCAGCAGTTCCGCCAGGGCTTCTGGGGCCAACGTCCTGACTTTC
>few|TRBJ1-2|-|TRBV18
CASSEQVQGNYGYTF
TGTGCCAGCTCTGAACAGGTTCAGGGGAACTATGGCTACACCTTC
>once|TRBJ2-1|TRBD2|TRBV7-2
CASSQSGRPYNEQFF
TGTGCCAGCAGCCAAAGCGGGAGGCCTTACAATGAGCAGTTCTTC
>few|TRBJ1-2|TRBD1|TRBV5-1
CASSLGQGAVYGYTF
TGCGCCAGCAGCTTGGGACAGGGAGCGGTCTATGGCTACACCTTC
>-|TRBJ2-3|-|TRBV19
CASSMIGEEVTDTQYF
TGTGCCAGTAGTATGATCGGGGAGGAGGTAACAGATACGCAGTATTTT
>-|TRBJ2-2|-|TRBV19
CASSIGGPRVYTGELFF
TGTGCCAGTAGTATAGGGGGCCCCAGGGTGTACACCGGGGAGCTGTTTTTT
>-|TRBJ1-1|TRBD1|TRBV11-3
CASSLTGVSAEAFF
TGTGCCAGCAGCTTGACAGGGGTGAGCGCTGAAGCTTTCTTT
>few|TRBJ2-2|-|TRBV6-5
CASSRGTTGELFF
TGTGCCAGCAGTCGAGGGACTACCGGGGAGCTGTTTTTT
>-|TRBJ1-2|TRBD1|TRBV5-1
CASSLGPEFVTGVVDYGYTF
TGCGCCAGCAGCCTTGGTCCCGAATTTGTGACAGGGGTCGTAGACTATGGCTACACCTTC
>-|TRBJ1-2|-|TRBV5-1
CASGQSHSHGYTF
TGCGCCAGCGGACAGTCTCACTCTCATGGCTACACCTTC
>-|TRBJ2-4|TRBD2|TRBV30
CAWSPGLAGNIQYF
TGTGCCTGGAGTCCGGGACTAGCAGGCAACATTCAGTACTTC
>-|TRBJ2-1|TRBD2|TRBV30
CAWRDQNGRPFNEQFF
TGTGCCTGGAGAGACCAGAACGGGAGGCCCTTCAATGAGCAGTTCTTC
>-|TRBJ2-5|-|TRBV3-1/TRBV3-2
CASSQEAATQYF
TGTGCCAGCAGCCAAGAGGCTGCGACCCAGTACTTC
>-|TRBJ2-1|-|TRBV7-2
CASSLFFVQGEQFF
TGTGCCAGCAGCTTATTCTTTGTCCAGGGTGAGCAGTTCTTC
>-|TRBJ2-1|TRBD2|TRBV18
CASSAGLAGDEQFF
TGTGCCAGCTCAGCCGGACTAGCGGGAGATGAGCAGTTCTTC
>-|TRBJ1-1|-|TRBV6-2/TRBV6-3
CASSKSGEWTEAFF
TGTGCCAGCAGCAAAAGTGGAGAATGGACTGAAGCTTTCTTT
>-|TRBJ2-4|TRBD2|TRBV19
CASSLAGSGNIQYF
TGTGCCAGTAGTCTAGCGGGGAGTGGAAACATTCAGTACTTC
>-|TRBJ1-2|-|TRBV29-1
CSTEGGPLANYGYTF
TGCAGCACCGAGGGGGGGCCATTAGCTAACTATGGCTACACCTTC
>-|TRBJ2-5|-|TRBV11-3
CASSLGPNTQETQYF
TGTGCCAGCAGCTTAGGGCCAAACACCCAAGAGACCCAGTACTTC
>-|TRBJ2-4|TRBD1|TRBV7-2
CATRQGLAKNIQYF
TGTGCCACCAGACAGGGGCTAGCCAAAAACATTCAGTACTTC
>once|TRBJ1-2|-|TRBV14
CASSQWRTADGYTF
TGTGCCAGCAGCCAGTGGCGGACAGCAGATGGCTACACCTTC
>-|TRBJ2-1|-|TRBV5-1
CASSLVRRDEQFF
TGCGCCAGCAGCTTGGTCAGGCGGGATGAGCAGTTCTTC
>-|TRBJ2-1|TRBD2|TRBV18
CASSLQPGLAPYNEQFF
TGTGCCAGCTCACTACAACCGGGACTAGCGCCATACAATGAGCAGTTCTTC
>few|TRBJ1-6|-|TRBV9
CASSQSPYSPLHF
TGTGCCAGCAGCCAAAGCCCCTATTCACCCCTCCACTTT
>-|TRBJ1-5|-|TRBV29-1
CSVEVNSNQPQHF
TGCAGCGTTGAAGTCAATAGCAATCAGCCCCAGCATTTT
>-|TRBJ1-5|-|TRBV5-4
CASSFDTGSAQHF
TGTGCCAGCAGCTTCGATACGGGTTCAGCCCAGCATTTT
>once|TRBJ2-2|-|TRBV2
CASSTAVTGELFF
TGTGCCAGCAGTACAGCCGTTACCGGGGAGCTGTTTTTT
>-|TRBJ2-1|TRBD1|TRBV18
CASSRGQGRTDEQFF
TGTGCCAGCTCACGGGGACAGGGTAGGACGGATGAGCAGTTCTTC